Detailed here is one T cell receptor (beta chain). Its cognate antigen is unknown. This sample was included in a study of OX40 agonist ivuxolimab in advanced cancers. V gave up 1 base and J gave up 3 bases, with 4 bases separating them. The germline V gene encodes CDR1 SGHTA and CDR2 FQGNSA. This CDR3 has 12 residues. Libraries were prepared by immunoSEQ multiplex PCR; TCRdb keeps only in-frame clonotypes and omits some of them. The sample records under 25,000 clones, approximately 79% being singletons. General study results and limits: On average, CD8+ T cells had more expanded clones than CD4+.

The J gene is TRBJ2-7, the V gene TRBV7-2, with D unresolved. The sequenced sample was CD4+ or CD8+ T cells sorted from blood, obtained in a trial of the OX40 agonist ivuxolimab. The receptor was isolated from an adult with an advanced solid tumor such as melanoma, head and neck, liver or kidney cancer. The CDR3 is CASSLGFYEQYF. The CDR3 DNA reads TGTGCCAGCAGCTTAGGATTCTACGAGCAGTACTTC. The complete variable domain, with remaining parts taken from reference TRBV7-2 and TRBJ2-7, reads GAGVSQSPSNKVTEKGKDVELRCDPISGHTALYWYRQSLGQGLEFLIYFQGNSAPDKSGLPSDRFSAERTGGSVSTLTIQRTQQEDSAVYLCASSLGFYEQYFGPGTRLTVT.